The present TCR beta chain was sequenced within a study of tumor-infiltrating lymphocytes in localized non-small cell lung cancer. Study background: Patients included smokers and never-smokers with various histologies, some sampled after neoadjuvant chemotherapy.

Study observations and caveats: Available tissue quantity limited TCR sequencing to a patient subset. Each assay used a separate piece of the same tissue.

The repertoire was sequenced with immunoSEQ multiplex PCR; TCRdb's copy has only in-frame clones and lacks some. Found here are over 5,500 clones, over 65% of them singletons; the top ten hold roughly 6%. On this clone: Its antigen is unidentified.

This CDR3 region has 13 residues. V was clipped by 5 bases and J by 3 bases, with 11 bases between them. Germline CDR1 is SGHTA and CDR2 is FQGNSA. The sequenced sample consisted of lung tumor tissue. The TCR originated in a human donor with non-small cell lung cancer. The gene calls are TRBV7-2 and TRBJ2-7, with D possibly matching TRBD1 (6 bases). The CDR3 reads CASSRQASYEQYF. The CDR3 coding sequence is TGTGCCAGCAGCCGACAGGCAAGCTACGAGCAGTACTTC.